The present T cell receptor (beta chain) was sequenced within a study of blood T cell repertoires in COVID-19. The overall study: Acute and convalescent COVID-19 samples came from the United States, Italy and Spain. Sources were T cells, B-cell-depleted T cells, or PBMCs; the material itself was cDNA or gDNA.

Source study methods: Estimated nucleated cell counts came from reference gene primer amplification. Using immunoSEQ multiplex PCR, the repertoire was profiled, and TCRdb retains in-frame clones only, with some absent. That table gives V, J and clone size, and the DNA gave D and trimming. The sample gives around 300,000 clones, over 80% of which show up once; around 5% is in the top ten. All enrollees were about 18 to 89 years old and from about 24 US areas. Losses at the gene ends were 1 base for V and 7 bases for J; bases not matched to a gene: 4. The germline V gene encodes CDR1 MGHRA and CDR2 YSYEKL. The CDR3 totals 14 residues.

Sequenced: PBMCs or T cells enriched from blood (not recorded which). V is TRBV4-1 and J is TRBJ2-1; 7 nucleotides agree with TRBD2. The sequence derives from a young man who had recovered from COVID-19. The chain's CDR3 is CASSQAAGPNEQFF. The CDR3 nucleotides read TGCGCCAGCAGCCAAGCAGCGGGGCCGAATGAGCAGTTCTTC.